This T cell receptor beta chain came from a study of blood T cell repertoires in COVID-19. Overall study context: Spain, Italy and the United States supplied samples that represented acute and convalescent COVID-19. T cells, B-cell-depleted T cells, or PBMCs supplied cDNA or gDNA.

Seattle patients were enrolled while actively infected and followed longitudinally. Trimming cost V 0 bases and J 3 bases, with 23 bases left between them. The CDR3 is 20 residues long. Germline assignment: CDR1 MNHEY and CDR2 SVGEGT. In the source study's methods: Estimation of nucleated cell counts was performed using reference gene primer amplification. Method: immunoSEQ multiplex PCR; TCRdb's copy keeps in-frame clones and lacks some. V, J and clone size are those of that table, while D and trimming were read from the DNA. The profile shows a few hundred thousand clones, roughly four fifths of them singletons.

The receptor comes from an older woman with COVID-19, enrolled during active disease. This chain links TRBV6-2 or TRBV6-3 with TRBJ2-2, with D possibly being TRBD2 (5 bases). The sequencing sample was made of peripheral blood. The DNA of the CDR3 is TGTGCCAGCAGTTACTCGAGTCAGGAGGCTACCAGGTGGTACACCGGGGAGCTGTTTTTT. Its translation: CASSYSSQEATRWYTGELFF.